The T cell receptor (beta chain) described here comes from a study of Ad26.COV2.S vaccination and SARS-CoV-2 variants (dated by TCRdb to the early 2020s). In terms of the full investigation: Vaccine-arm donors came from COV1001, a multicentre, randomized, double-blind, placebo-controlled phase I-IIa trial of Ad26.COV2.S in healthy adults. Dosing of Ad26.COV2.S was intramuscular, at either 5x10^10 or 1x10^11 viral particles, delivered as one shot or as two shots spaced 56 days apart. TCRbeta repertoire sequencing was used to assess the specificity and breadth of SARS-CoV-2-reactive T cell receptors after Ad26.COV2.S vaccination. A total of 32 samples were included in the TCR-sequenced set, comprising some 20 Ad26.COV2.S vaccine recipients, 5 placebo recipients and 8 SARS-CoV-2 convalescent individuals. Trial participants were randomized into five groups of five, in which low-dose or high-dose Ad26.COV2.S was given once or twice, or placebo was given on both occasions. Blinding of investigators to trial group allocation was maintained during experiments and outcome assessment. The investigation overall reported the following: Comparing responses between vaccine doses or regimens was not something the study was powered to do. The authors noted that the TCR breadth and depth analyses may have underestimated total T cell responses. Substantial breadth of spike-specific CD8+ and CD4+ T cell responses was reported after vaccination. Spike-specific TCR breadth was higher in Ad26.COV2.S recipients than in placebo recipients (P = 0.0014). Vaccine and placebo recipients had comparable non-spike TCR breadth, which fits with the vaccine containing only spike.

The immunoSEQ Assay was used to sequence TCRbeta CDR3 regions. After extraction, genomic DNA underwent amplification by bias-controlled multiplex PCR, followed by high-throughput sequencing. The authors' analysis ran thus. To quantify the absolute abundance of every unique TCRbeta CDR3 region, sequences were collapsed and filtered. T cell fraction was estimated by normalization of TCRbeta template counts to usable DNA, with usable DNA being measured through amplification of reference genes present in all nucleated cells. Repertoire TCRs were annotated as SARS-CoV-2-specific when V gene, CDR3 amino acid sequence and J gene were exactly matched to a known reactive TCR set. The reference SARS-CoV-2 TCR set came from MIRA and was filtered for enrichment in COVID-19-positive ImmuneCODE repertoires, removing public or cross-reactive TCRs. Using the MIRA antigens, annotated TCRs were further analysed by specific ORF or by position within an ORF. Breadth was defined as annotated unique rearrangements over total unique productive rearrangements; depth was the summed frequency of those rearrangements. Two-sided Wilcoxon rank-sum tests were applied when comparing TCR breadth between groups. The clones in this table, taken by TCRdb from immuneACCESS, are in-frame only. Not every clone is retained; where verified, under half of the shortfall comes from an unresolved V gene, and the cause of the rest is unknown. Clonal size and the V and J genes are those of that table, whereas D and trimming came from the DNA. The sample profile shows around 450,000 clones; roughly nine tenths of them were found once. The ten largest make up over 2.5% of the sample.

The sample's treatment or condition label is to be understood as: roughly 18 received Ad26.COV2.S at low or high dose, single or two shots; roughly five received placebo; per-sample allocation not given. For vaccine and placebo recipients, repertoires were sequenced using samples collected on day 63 after the first injection. In Cohort 1b, fewer than 30 adults aged 18-55 years were enrolled at a single site in Boston, USA, between 29 July and 7 August 2020. Ad26.COV2.S was a replication-incompetent adenovirus type 26 vector expressing a prefusion-stabilized SARS-CoV-2 spike protein from the original Wuhan strain. This clone was seen a handful of times. Which antigen it targets is not known. Base quality data are lacking; no much larger clone is found one base away. The starting material was peripheral blood, obtained in a trial of Ad26.COV2.S vaccine versus placebo. This TCR was recovered from a person between 18 and 60 years old who received the Ad26.COV2.S COVID-19 vaccine or a placebo.

The sequence in DNA is TGTGCCAGGAACGGCCTCTCGGGGGGCGCGAGTGATCAGCCCCAGCATTTT. It codes for CARNGLSGGASDQPQHF. The rearranged segments are TRBV7-9 and TRBJ1-5; the D segment could be TRBD1, given 6 matching bases. From the germline V gene (reference sequence), CDR1 is SEHNR and CDR2 is FQNEAQ. The CDR3 has 17 amino acids, counting the end cysteine and phenylalanine. The sequence is cut down to CDR3 DNA, 51 bases in frame from base 1. V is clipped by 9 bases and J by 5 bases, and the sequence between their germline boundaries is 26 bases long.